This record covers a single T cell receptor beta chain. The CDR3 has 15 residues. V lost 5 bases and J lost 5; bases outside the gene matches: 8. Germline loops: CDR1 MNHEY, CDR2 SVGAGI. Data came from immunoSEQ multiplex PCR; TCRdb stores just in-frame clones and leaves some out. The data contain roughly 160,000 clones, roughly 83% of them singletons. The data were taken from a study of blood T cell repertoires in COVID-19. About the research overall: PBMCs, B-cell-depleted T cells, or T cells were the source of the cDNA or gDNA that made up the material.

The chain joins TRBV6-5 to TRBJ1-2; 10 bases are a match to TRBD1. The TCR was taken from a woman aged 55-70 years with acute or convalescent COVID-19. The sample was peripheral blood. Here the CDR3 reads CASSNDRGQGYGYTF. CDR3 bases: TGTGCCAGCAGTAATGACAGGGGGCAAGGGTATGGCTACACCTTC.